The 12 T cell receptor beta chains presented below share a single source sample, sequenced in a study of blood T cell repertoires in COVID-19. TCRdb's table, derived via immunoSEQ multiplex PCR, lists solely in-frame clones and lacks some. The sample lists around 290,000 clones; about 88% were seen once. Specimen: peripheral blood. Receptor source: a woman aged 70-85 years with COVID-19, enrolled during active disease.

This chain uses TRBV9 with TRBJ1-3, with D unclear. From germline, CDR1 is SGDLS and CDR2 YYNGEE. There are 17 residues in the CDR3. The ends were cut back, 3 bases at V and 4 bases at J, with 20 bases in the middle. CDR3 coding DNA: TGTGCCAGCAGCGCTGCCCCCCTGCGGGAATCAGGAAACACCATATATTTT. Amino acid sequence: CASSAAPLRESGNTIYF.

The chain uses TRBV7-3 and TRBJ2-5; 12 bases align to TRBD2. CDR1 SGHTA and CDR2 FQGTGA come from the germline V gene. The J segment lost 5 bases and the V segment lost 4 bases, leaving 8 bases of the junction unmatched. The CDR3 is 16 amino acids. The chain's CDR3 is CASSSSGGDPRETQYF. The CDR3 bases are TGTGCCAGCAGCTCTAGCGGGGGGGACCCTCGGGAGACCCAGTACTTC.

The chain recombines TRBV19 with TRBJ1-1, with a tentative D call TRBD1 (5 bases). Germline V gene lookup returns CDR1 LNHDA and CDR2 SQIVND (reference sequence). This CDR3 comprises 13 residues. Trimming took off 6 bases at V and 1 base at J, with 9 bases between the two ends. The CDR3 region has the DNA TGTGCCAGTAGGATAACAGGGAACACTGAAGCTTTCTTT. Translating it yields CASRITGNTEAFF.

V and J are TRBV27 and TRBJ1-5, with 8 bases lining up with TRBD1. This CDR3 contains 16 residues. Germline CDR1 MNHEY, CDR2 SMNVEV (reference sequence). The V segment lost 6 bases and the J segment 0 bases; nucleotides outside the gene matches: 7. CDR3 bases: TGTGCCAGCAGCCCAAGACAGGGGTCTAGCAATCAGCCCCAGCATTTT. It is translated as CASSPRQGSSNQPQHF.

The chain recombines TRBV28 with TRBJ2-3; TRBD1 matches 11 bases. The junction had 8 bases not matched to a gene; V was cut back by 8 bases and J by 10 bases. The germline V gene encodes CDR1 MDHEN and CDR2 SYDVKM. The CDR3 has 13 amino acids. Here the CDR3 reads CASRGQGAQAQYF. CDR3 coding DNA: TGTGCCAGCCGAGGACAGGGGGCGCAAGCGCAGTATTTT.

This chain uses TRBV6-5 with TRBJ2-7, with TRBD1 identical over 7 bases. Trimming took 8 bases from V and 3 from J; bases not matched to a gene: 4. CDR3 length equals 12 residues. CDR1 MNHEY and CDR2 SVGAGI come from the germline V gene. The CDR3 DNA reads TGTGCCAGCGGGGACAGTTACTACGAGCAGTACTTC. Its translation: CASGDSYYEQYF.

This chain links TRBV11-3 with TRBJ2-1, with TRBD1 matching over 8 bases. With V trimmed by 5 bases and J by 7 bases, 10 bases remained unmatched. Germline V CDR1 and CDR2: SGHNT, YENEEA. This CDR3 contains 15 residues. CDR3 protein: CASSMTGQGANEQFF. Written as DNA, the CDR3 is TGTGCCAGCAGCATGACCGGACAGGGCGCTAATGAGCAGTTCTTC.

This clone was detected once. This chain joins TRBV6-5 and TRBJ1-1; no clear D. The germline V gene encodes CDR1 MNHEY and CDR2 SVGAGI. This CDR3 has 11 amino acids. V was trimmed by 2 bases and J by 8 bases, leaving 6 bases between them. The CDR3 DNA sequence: TGTGCCAGCAGTTACGGGCCCGAAGCTTTCTTT. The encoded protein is CASSYGPEAFF.

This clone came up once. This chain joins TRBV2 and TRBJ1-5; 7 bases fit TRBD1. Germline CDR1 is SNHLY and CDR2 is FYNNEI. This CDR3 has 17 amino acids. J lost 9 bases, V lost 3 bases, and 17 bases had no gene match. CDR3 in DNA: TGTGCCAGCAGTGAGAATCCGAGTGACAGGGTCAAGTGGCCCCAGCATTTT. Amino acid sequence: CASSENPSDRVKWPQHF.

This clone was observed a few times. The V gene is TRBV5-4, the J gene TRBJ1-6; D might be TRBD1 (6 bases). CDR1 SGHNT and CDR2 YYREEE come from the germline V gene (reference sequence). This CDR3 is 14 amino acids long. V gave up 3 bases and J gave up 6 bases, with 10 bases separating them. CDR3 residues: CASSSGTTNSPLHF. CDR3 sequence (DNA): TGTGCCAGCAGCTCCGGGACAACTAATTCACCCCTCCACTTT.

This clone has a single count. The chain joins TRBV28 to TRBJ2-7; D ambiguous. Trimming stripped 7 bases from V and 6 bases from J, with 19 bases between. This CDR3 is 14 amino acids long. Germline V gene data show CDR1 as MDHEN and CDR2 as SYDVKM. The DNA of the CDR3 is TGTGCCAGCACCAGACCGGCCCTAGTTAGCGAGCAGTACTTC. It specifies CASTRPALVSEQYF.

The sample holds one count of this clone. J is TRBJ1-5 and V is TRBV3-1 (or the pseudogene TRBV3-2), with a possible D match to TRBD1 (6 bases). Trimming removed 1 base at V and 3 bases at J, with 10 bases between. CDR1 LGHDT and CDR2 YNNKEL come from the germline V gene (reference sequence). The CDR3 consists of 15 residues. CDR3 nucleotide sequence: TGTGCCAGCAGCCAAGGCAGGGGCTACAATCAGCCCCAGCATTTT. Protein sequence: CASSQGRGYNQPQHF.